The 28 T cell receptor beta chains below all came from one sample that was sequenced in a study of OX40 agonist ivuxolimab in advanced cancers. Generated by immunoSEQ multiplex PCR, the TCRdb table keeps only in-frame clones and is missing some. The sample lists roughly 74,000 clones; about 89% were seen once. Sample: CD4+ or CD8+ T cells sorted from blood, taken in a trial of the OX40 agonist ivuxolimab. The source of these receptors is an adult with an advanced solid tumor such as melanoma, head and neck, liver or kidney cancer.

This clone came up a few times. The V gene is TRBV18, the J gene TRBJ1-2; no clear D. The CDR3 has 13 residues. Germline CDR1 and CDR2: KGHSH and LQKENI. Trimming took off 1 base at V and 6 bases at J, with 9 bases between the two ends. For the CDR3, the DNA is TGTGCCAGCTCACCACGTGGGGAAGATGGCTACACCTTC. Translating gives CASSPRGEDGYTF.

This chain links TRBV19 with TRBJ2-7; weak D call: TRBD1 (6 bases). The CDR3 runs 14 residues. Germline CDR1 is LNHDA and CDR2 is SQIVND (reference sequence). Trimming removed 1 base at V and 7 bases at J, with 14 bases between. The CDR3 loop reads CASSIGTVTGEQYF. CDR3 DNA: TGTGCCAGTAGTATAGGGACAGTTACGGGAGAGCAGTACTTC.

This chain connects TRBV2 to TRBJ2-3, with 12 positions matching TRBD1. CDR3 length equals 14 residues. V trimming: 6 bases; J trimming: 5 bases; junction bases outside the gene matches: 3. Per germline, CDR1 SNHLY and CDR2 FYNNEI. The CDR3 DNA reads TGTGCCAGCAGGGGACAGGGGGCCATAGATACGCAGTATTTT. Amino acids: CASRGQGAIDTQYF.

The V and J genes are TRBV5-4 and TRBJ1-6, with 7 bases matching TRBD1. J gave up 7 bases and V 4 bases, and 8 bases lay outside the gene matches. The CDR3 length is 15 residues. Looked up from germline, CDR1 is SGHNT and CDR2 is YYREEE (reference sequence). As DNA, the CDR3 is TGTGCCAGCAGCCGTGACAGGGCTAGAAATTCACCCCTCCACTTT. It codes for CASSRDRARNSPLHF.

The rearrangement links TRBV18 to TRBJ2-3, with 10 bases matching TRBD1. V was clipped by 3 bases and J by 1 base; unmatched bases: 7. The CDR3 sequence is 17 residues long. Germline V gene data show CDR1 as KGHSH and CDR2 as LQKENI. The CDR3 sequence: CASSPLPGTGGTDTQYF. The CDR3 region has the DNA TGTGCCAGCTCACCTCTACCCGGGACAGGGGGCACAGATACGCAGTATTTT.

The rearrangement links TRBV30 to TRBJ2-3, with 7 bases lining up with TRBD1. CDR3 length equals 14 residues. Trimming removed 7 bases from V and 0 bases from J; junction bases left unmatched: 7. Germline V gene lookup returns CDR1 GTSNPN and CDR2 SVGIG (reference sequence). The CDR3 region is CASKTGHSTDTQYF. CDR3 DNA sequence: TGTGCCTCAAAGACAGGGCATAGCACAGATACGCAGTATTTT.

The chain employs TRBV5-4 and TRBJ2-5, with 10 bases fitting TRBD1. The CDR3 consists of 15 residues. The germline CDR1 and CDR2 sequences are SGHNT and YYREEE (reference sequence). V gave up 5 bases and J gave up 1 base; unmatched junction bases: 5. CDR3 bases: TGTGCCAGCAGTTGGGACAGGGGTACCCAAGAGACCCAGTACTTC. Amino acids: CASSWDRGTQETQYF. Using reference TRBV5-4 and TRBJ2-5 for the parts outside the CDR3, the full variable domain is ETGVTQSPTHLIKTRGQQVTLRCSSQSGHNTVSWYQQALGQGPQFIFQYYREEENGRGNFPPRFSGLQFPNYSSELNVNALELDDSALYLCASSWDRGTQETQYFGPGTRLLVL.

The chain uses TRBV5-4 and TRBJ2-2, with TRBD1 as a possible D gene (5 bases). The V gene's germline CDR1 is SGHNT and CDR2 YYREEE (reference sequence). The ends were cut back, 1 base at V and 3 bases at J, with 13 bases in the middle. The CDR3 is 16 amino acids. As DNA, the CDR3 is TGTGCCAGCAGCTTGCAGGGTGCTACCTACACCGGGGAGCTGTTTTTT. Residues: CASSLQGATYTGELFF. Full variable domain (remainder filled in from reference TRBV5-4 and TRBJ2-2): ETGVTQSPTHLIKTRGQQVTLRCSSQSGHNTVSWYQQALGQGPQFIFQYYREEENGRGNFPPRFSGLQFPNYSSELNVNALELDDSALYLCASSLQGATYTGELFFGEGSRLTVL.

This clone was recorded once. J is TRBJ1-5 and V is TRBV7-2, with D hard to call. Trimming cost V 5 bases and J 6 bases, with 17 bases left between them. The CDR3 has 15 amino acids. In germline, CDR1 is SGHTA, CDR2 FQGNSA. The CDR3 sequence: CASSTQPGRPQPQHF. The CDR3 DNA sequence: TGTGCCAGCAGCACACAACCTGGGCGGCCTCAGCCCCAGCATTTT.

This chain uses TRBV10-3 with TRBJ2-3; 7 nucleotides line up with TRBD1. V shed 6 bases and J 2 bases; nucleotides not matched to a gene: 11. The CDR3 spans 16 residues. Germline CDR1 ENHRY, CDR2 SYGVKD. CDR3 loop: CAISAPGGRYTDTQYF. For the CDR3, the DNA is TGTGCCATCAGCGCCCCAGGGGGACGCTACACAGATACGCAGTATTTT.

This chain connects TRBV28 to TRBJ1-1; 9 bases line up with TRBD1. Germline CDR1 and CDR2: MDHEN and SYDVKM. The CDR3 contains 15 residues. V lost 4 bases, J lost 5 bases, and 8 bases stayed unmatched. Here the CDR3 reads CASSSGTGRATEAFF. In DNA form, the CDR3 reads TGTGCCAGCAGTTCCGGGACAGGGCGAGCAACTGAAGCTTTCTTT.

DNA for the CDR3: TGTGCCAGCAAAAGGACTAGCGAAGAGACCCAGTACTTC. Its translation is CASKRTSEETQYF. This chain connects TRBV6-6 to TRBJ2-5, with 9 bases that match TRBD2. Losses at the gene ends were 7 bases for V and 3 bases for J; bases not matched to a gene: 3. The CDR3 sequence is 13 residues long. Per the germline V gene, CDR1 is MNHNY and CDR2 is SVGAGI (reference sequence).

The chain is built from TRBV19 and TRBJ1-2; TRBD1 matches 7 bases. This CDR3 has 13 amino acids. Trimming removed 6 bases from V and 10 bases from J; junction bases left unmatched: 11. The germline gives CDR1 LNHDA, CDR2 SQIVND (reference sequence). CDR3 sequence (DNA): TGTGCCAGTAGGGACCGGACAGGTTCAGTCTACACCTTC. Translating gives CASRDRTGSVYTF.

The chain combines TRBV6-6 with TRBJ1-4; 8 bases agree with TRBD1. The CDR3 length is 14 residues. V was clipped by 6 bases and J by 8 bases; unmatched bases: 8. Germline V lookup: CDR1 MNHNY, CDR2 SVGAGI (reference sequence). CDR3 residues: CASRTDREGEKLFF. In DNA, the CDR3 is TGTGCCAGCAGGACGGACAGGGAAGGAGAAAAACTGTTTTTT.

The chain has TRBV9 and TRBJ2-1; TRBD2 agrees at 7 bases. With V trimmed by 4 bases and J by 4 bases, 5 bases remained unmatched. CDR3 length: 14 amino acids. CDR1 SGDLS and CDR2 YYNGEE come from the germline V gene. The CDR3 region has the DNA TGTGCCAGCAGCATTTCCGGGGGGTACAATGAGCAGTTCTTC. Translated: CASSISGGYNEQFF.

This CDR3 reads CTSSPDRGLGEKLFF. The CDR3 nucleotides are TGCACCAGCAGCCCAGACAGGGGGCTAGGGGAAAAACTGTTTTTT. J is TRBJ1-4 and V is TRBV1; the DNA was not compared with TRBD1, the D call given in the table. TRBV1 is classified as a pseudogene. This CDR3 spans 15 amino acids.

V and J are TRBV4-2 and TRBJ2-5; possibly TRBD2 for D (6 bases). Trimming left V 1 base short and J 5 bases short, with 20 bases between. CDR3 length equals 17 residues. The germline V gene has CDR1 LGHNA and CDR2 YNFKEQ. CDR3 sequence reads: CASSQGIQTGVGETQYF. In nucleotides, the CDR3 is TGTGCCAGCAGCCAAGGGATTCAAACGGGAGTGGGGGAGACCCAGTACTTC.

The V and J genes are TRBV4-2 and TRBJ2-7; D might be TRBD1 (5 bases). V was clipped by 5 bases and J by 5 bases, with 19 bases between them. The CDR3 is made up of 15 amino acids. CDR1 and CDR2 from the germline V gene are LGHNA and YNFKEQ. The CDR3 region is CASSLGSRTTNEQYF. As DNA, the CDR3 is TGTGCCAGCAGCTTGGGATCCAGGACAACGAACGAGCAGTACTTC.

The chain links TRBV7-2 to TRBJ2-5; a possible D gene is TRBD1 (6 bases). Trimming shortened V by 3 bases and J by 5 bases, and 10 bases separated the two germline ends. The germline CDR1 and CDR2 sequences are SGHTA and FQGNSA. The CDR3 is 13 residues long. The CDR3 sequence: CASSLGAGETQYF. In DNA form, the CDR3 reads TGTGCCAGCAGCTTGGGGGCTGGGGAGACCCAGTACTTC.

This chain joins TRBV5-6 and TRBJ1-2, with 10 positions matching TRBD1. Germline CDR1 reads SGHDT; CDR2 reads YYEEEE. Unmatched junction bases numbered 12, after V lost 3 bases and J lost 4 bases. The CDR3 has 17 residues. The CDR3 is CASSSDVRTGGFYGYTF. Written as DNA, the CDR3 is TGTGCCAGCAGCTCCGACGTCCGGACAGGGGGTTTCTATGGCTACACCTTC. Full variable domain (remainder filled in from reference TRBV5-6 and TRBJ1-2): DAGVTQSPTHLIKTRGQQVTLRCSPKSGHDTVSWYQQALGQGPQFIFQYYEEEERQRGNFPDRFSGHQFPNYSSELNVNALLLGDSALYLCASSSDVRTGGFYGYTFGSGTRLTVV.

This clone was detected only once. Being one base from a much bigger clone, this may be a read error. The V call is TRBV18, the J call TRBJ1-1, with D tentatively TRBD1 (5 bases). The CDR3 is 13 amino acids. Deletions cut 1 base from V and 3 bases from J, with 6 bases between. Germline CDR1 KGHSH, CDR2 LQKENI. The CDR3: CASSPQGHTEAFF. CDR3 DNA: TGTGCCAGCTCACCACAGGGGCACACTGAAGCTTTCTTT.

The V gene is TRBV2, the J gene TRBJ1-5; 9 nucleotides agree with TRBD1. This CDR3 has 14 residues. Germline CDR1 is SNHLY and CDR2 is FYNNEI. Losses at the gene ends were 5 bases for V and 8 bases for J; bases not matched to a gene: 7. CDR3 nucleotides: TGTGCCAGCAGTTTACAGGGGGCCGGAGAGCCCCAGCATTTT. Amino acid sequence: CASSLQGAGEPQHF.

The sample holds a few counts of this clone. The J gene is TRBJ1-2, the V gene TRBV19; 8 bases line up with TRBD1. After removal of 5 bases from V and 1 base from J, the junction contained 9 bases not matched to a gene. Germline CDR1 is LNHDA and CDR2 is SQIVND (reference sequence). This CDR3 region has 16 residues. DNA of the CDR3: TGTGCCAGTAGTTTAATATCGGGACAGGTTAACTATGGCTACACCTTC. Amino acids: CASSLISGQVNYGYTF.

About this clone itself: The junction does not match germline at one end; this may be a read error. The rearrangement joins TRBV11-2 to TRBJ1-1; possible D gene TRBD1, 5 bases. Germline lookup yields CDR1 SGHAT and CDR2 FQNNGV. This CDR3 region has 14 residues. The CDR3 loop reads CASSLDSLVTEAFF. The CDR3 nucleotides read TGTGCCAGCAGCCTAGACAGCCTTGTCACTGAAGCTTTCTTT.

The rearrangement links TRBV25-1 to TRBJ2-7, with D perhaps matching TRBD1 (6 bases). Germline values: CDR1 MGHDK, CDR2 SYGVNS. V was cut by 2 bases and J by 6 bases, with 17 bases left in between. The CDR3 consists of 15 residues. CDR3: CASSEQGGVSGEQYF. As DNA, the CDR3 is TGTGCCAGCAGTGAACAAGGGGGAGTCTCGGGCGAGCAGTACTTC.

The chain uses TRBV13 and TRBJ2-2; D unresolved. V was cut by 6 bases and J by 8 bases, with 10 bases left in between. The CDR3 runs to 12 residues. The germline V gene has CDR1 PRHDT and CDR2 FYEKMQ (reference sequence). CDR3 loop: CASRTPGGELFF. In nucleotides, the CDR3 is TGTGCCAGCAGGACTCCCGGGGGGGAGCTGTTTTTT.

This chain joins TRBV18 and TRBJ1-5, with TRBD1 matching 8 bases. Germline trimming cut 2 bases from V and 9 bases from J; bases unmatched to any gene: 9. Germline lookup yields CDR1 KGHSH and CDR2 LQKENI. CDR3 size: 15 residues. The CDR3: CASSPEQGGRGPQHF. CDR3 DNA sequence: TGTGCCAGCTCACCAGAACAGGGGGGGAGAGGGCCCCAGCATTTT.

The chain has TRBV9 and TRBJ2-7, with D uncertain. The germline V and J ends were trimmed by 0 bases and 1 base, with 8 bases remaining between them. Germline lookup yields CDR1 SGDLS and CDR2 YYNGEE. The CDR3 contains 14 residues. This chain's CDR3 is CASSVGSGSYEQYF. CDR3 coding DNA: TGTGCCAGCAGCGTAGGCTCCGGATCCTACGAGCAGTACTTC.